The clone carrying this T cell receptor (beta chain) was picked up one time. The germline gives CDR1 PRHDT, CDR2 FYEKMQ (reference sequence). J lost 7 bases, V lost 4 bases, and 11 bases had no gene match. CDR3 length: 17 residues. The sample belongs to a study of blood T cell repertoires in COVID-19. TCRdb's copy holds only in-frame clones and misses some; the assay was immunoSEQ multiplex PCR. This table has approximately 200,000 clones, under 85% appearing once. This receptor was taken from a man in his sixties with active or convalescent COVID-19. Sequenced: peripheral blood. The rearrangement links TRBV13 to TRBJ2-1; the match to TRBD2 covers 12 bases. CDR3 protein: CASSSRTSGAIRNEQFF. CDR3 nucleotides: TGTGCCAGCAGCTCCCGGACTAGCGGGGCAATACGTAATGAGCAGTTCTTC.